Shown below are 31 T cell receptor beta chains from a single sample sequenced in a study of blood T cells in healthy people across ages. With a J-beta primer mix and a sample-barcoded 5' primer, a second PCR ran about 7 to 11 cycles. TCRdb used MiXCR to reprocess the 5' RACE reads, holding one entry per CDR3 protein. Among approximately 810,000 distinct CDR3 sequences, more than 25% were seen once, and the ten largest hold 17%. Material for sequencing was blood. The receptor set was obtained from an elderly woman in good health.

This clonotype was counted ten times or more. J is TRBJ2-1 and V is TRBV11-2; 10 bases line up with TRBD2. The CDR3 is 16 residues long. With V trimmed by 1 base and J by 9 bases, 9 bases remained unmatched. Germline loops: CDR1 SGHAT, CDR2 FQNNGV. DNA for the CDR3: TGTGCCAGCAGCTTAGCCAGCGGGGGGGCCGAGTTTGAGCAGTTCTTC. Translating it yields CASSLASGGAEFEQFF.

As to this clonotype: A clone one base away is much larger, so this may be a read error. The chain carries TRBV7-9 and TRBJ2-1; TRBD2 aligns across 15 bases. The CDR3 spans 19 residues. Germline V lookup: CDR1 SEHNR, CDR2 FQNEAQ (reference sequence). The CDR3 DNA follows: TGTGCCTGCAGTAAAAGGACTAGCGGGGGGGAAAGCTCCTACAATGAGCAGTTCTTC. Amino acid sequence: CACSKRTSGGESSYNEQFF.

This clonotype has more than one count but fewer than ten. DNA of the CDR3: TGTGCCAGCAGTTACCGGGACAGGGGGCTTAATGAGCAGTTCTTC. Translating gives CASSYRDRGLNEQFF. The chain combines TRBV6-2 or TRBV6-3 with TRBJ2-1; 12 bases map to TRBD1. The V gene's germline CDR1 is MNHEY and CDR2 SVGEGT. The CDR3 contains 15 residues. V shed 2 bases, J shed 7 bases, and the junction held 3 bases outside the gene matches.

As to this clonotype: Relative to the germline gene, one junction end is altered; a read error may explain this. This chain connects TRBV27 to TRBJ1-4, with a weak D call TRBD1 (5 bases). The CDR3 spans 15 residues. Looked up from germline, CDR1 is MNHEY and CDR2 is SMNVEV (reference sequence). CDR3 sequence (DNA): TGTGCCAGCAGCTTAACATCGGGGCTCCGGGGAAAACGGTTTTTT. Translating it yields CASSLTSGLRGKRFF.

There are a few counts of this clonotype. Being one base from a much bigger clone, this may be a read error. The V gene is TRBV7-2, the J gene TRBJ2-7; 9 nucleotides line up with TRBD1. The germline V gene encodes CDR1 SGHTA and CDR2 FQGNSA. The CDR3 has 14 residues. The CDR3 loop reads CVSSQRTGEYEQYF. The CDR3 DNA reads as TGTGTCAGCAGCCAACGGACAGGGGAGTACGAGCAGTACTTC.

This chain links TRBV20-1 with TRBJ1-4, with D possibly being TRBD1 (5 bases). Germline loops: CDR1 DFQATT, CDR2 SNEGSKA (reference sequence). This CDR3 contains 17 residues. With 0 bases removed from V and 2 bases from J, the gap between germline ends came to 16 bases. CDR3 residues: CSARDFQGVGTNEKLFF. The CDR3 DNA reads TGCAGTGCTAGAGATTTCCAGGGAGTGGGGACTAATGAAAAACTGTTTTTT.

This clonotype has a count of ten or more. This chain uses TRBV6-6 with TRBJ2-1, with 9 nucleotides matching TRBD2. Germline V gene data show CDR1 as MNHNY and CDR2 as SVGAGI (reference sequence). This CDR3 comprises 18 residues. V shed 2 bases and J 0 bases; nucleotides not matched to a gene: 8. The CDR3 loop reads CASSYGGGARGSYNEQFF. The CDR3, as DNA: TGTGCCAGCAGTTACGGCGGGGGGGCAAGGGGCTCCTACAATGAGCAGTTCTTC.

The V call is TRBV12-3 or TRBV12-4, the J call TRBJ2-2; a weak D match, TRBD2 (6 bases). The CDR3 sequence is 14 residues long. Deletions cut 3 bases from V and 4 bases from J, with 9 bases between. CDR3 sequence (DNA): TGTGCCAGCAGTTTCGGACTACCCACCGGGGAGCTGTTTTTT. This translates into CASSFGLPTGELFF.

This clonotype showed up just once. The chain combines TRBV5-1 with TRBJ2-2; TRBD2 aligns across 7 bases. Germline CDR1 SGHRS, CDR2 YFSETQ. With 7 bases clipped from V and 8 bases from J, the junction kept 8 bases outside the gene matches. CDR3 length equals 13 residues. The CDR3 is CASEVAGSGELFF. The CDR3 DNA reads as TGCGCCAGCGAGGTAGCGGGTTCAGGGGAGCTGTTTTTT.

This clonotype was seen many times. The genes are TRBV29-1 and TRBJ1-4, with 7 nucleotides matching TRBD1. This CDR3 comprises 14 residues. With V trimmed by 4 bases and J by 7 bases, 9 bases remained unmatched. Germline assignment: CDR1 SQVTM and CDR2 ANQGSEA. The CDR3 reads CSVGTPRGGEKLFF. The CDR3, as DNA: TGCAGCGTTGGGACCCCCAGGGGGGGTGAAAAACTGTTTTTT.

This clonotype was observed many times. V and J are TRBV5-1 and TRBJ2-7; unclear D gene. Germline CDR1 is SGHRS and CDR2 is YFSETQ. The V end was cut by 0 bases, the J end by 7 bases, with 11 bases between. The CDR3 has 13 amino acids. CDR3: CASSLGHGMEQYF. The CDR3 DNA is TGCGCCAGCAGCTTGGGACACGGCATGGAGCAGTACTTC.

There are many counts of this clonotype. This chain joins TRBV18 and TRBJ1-4; D possibly corresponds to TRBD1 (6 bases). Trimming took 4 bases from V and 4 from J, leaving 7 bases between them. Germline assignment: CDR1 KGHSH and CDR2 LQKENI. The CDR3 consists of 13 residues. DNA for the CDR3: TGTGCCAGCTCACGAGGGGGTAATGAAAAACTGTTTTTT. Its translation: CASSRGGNEKLFF.

This clonotype has a count of ten or more. The V gene is TRBV4-3, the J gene TRBJ2-1; D not resolved. The CDR3 is made up of 13 amino acids. Germline V lookup: CDR1 LGHNA, CDR2 YSLEER. V was trimmed by 1 base and J by 7 bases, leaving 8 bases between them. CDR3 DNA: TGCGCCAGCAGCCAAGGCCTAGATAATGAGCAGTTCTTC. It specifies CASSQGLDNEQFF.

The V gene is TRBV10-3, the J gene TRBJ1-1; D perhaps matches TRBD1 (6 bases). The CDR3 runs 14 residues. V was trimmed by 2 bases and J by 1 base, leaving 8 bases between them. CDR1 is ENHRY, CDR2 SYGVKD, per germline. CDR3 nucleotides: TGTGCCATCAGTGAGAAGGGGGGGAACACTGAAGCTTTCTTT. The encoded protein is CAISEKGGNTEAFF.

Turning to this clonotype: Possible read error: a much larger clone is one base away. The chain couples TRBV20-1 to TRBJ2-6; 7 nucleotides line up with TRBD1. The V segment lost 6 bases and the J segment 2 bases; nucleotides outside the gene matches: 13. Germline lookup yields CDR1 DFQATT and CDR2 SNEGSKA (reference sequence). This CDR3 is built from 17 residues. This CDR3 reads CSAPTGSALPGANVLTF. DNA of the CDR3: TGCAGTGCCCCGACAGGGTCGGCACTACCTGGGGCCAACGTCCTGACTTTC.

Remarks on this clonotype: Possible read error: a much larger clone is one base away. The chain couples TRBV11-2 to TRBJ1-2, with 12 nucleotides matching TRBD1. This CDR3 is 17 amino acids long. In germline, CDR1 is SGHAT, CDR2 FQNNGV. The CDR3 bases are TGTGCCAACAGCTCAACCCGGGACAGGGGGCGCAAAGACGGCTACACCTTC. This encodes CANSSTRDRGRKDGYTF. Variable domain in full (rest from reference TRBV11-2 and TRBJ1-2): EAGVAQSPRYKIIEKRQSVAFWCNPISGHATLYWYQQILGQGPKLLIQFQNNGVVDDSQLPKDRFSAERLKGVDSTLKIQPAKLEDSAVYLCANSSTRDRGRKDGYTFGSGTRLTVV.

With regard to this clonotype: Mismatch with germline at one junction end may stem from a read error. The J gene is TRBJ2-4, the V gene TRBV7-9; D unresolved. CDR1 is SEHNR, CDR2 FQNEAQ, per germline (reference sequence). This CDR3 contains 13 residues. CDR3 in DNA: TGTGCCAGCAGTCCATCCGGGCAAAACATTCAGCACTTC. Amino acids: CASSPSGQNIQHF.

This clonotype occurred a few times. The rearrangement uses TRBV5-4 and TRBJ2-1; 12 bases are a match to TRBD1. This CDR3 is built from 15 residues. The J segment lost 7 bases and the V segment lost 3 bases, leaving 5 bases of the junction unmatched. CDR1 is SGHNT, CDR2 YYREEE, per germline (reference sequence). The CDR3 reads CASSSRDRGRNEQFF. CDR3 in DNA: TGTGCCAGCAGCTCCCGGGACAGGGGGCGGAATGAGCAGTTCTTC.

The chain joins TRBV28 to TRBJ1-2; the D is unclear. V gave up 3 bases and J gave up 0 bases, with 11 bases separating them. Germline V gene lookup returns CDR1 MDHEN and CDR2 SYDVKM. This CDR3 comprises 15 residues. CDR3 protein: CASSLGSLANYGYTF. CDR3 in DNA: TGTGCCAGCAGTTTGGGTTCCTTAGCTAACTATGGCTACACCTTC.

The V call is TRBV7-2, the J call TRBJ1-4; possibly TRBD1 for D (6 bases). V was trimmed by 4 bases and J by 8 bases, leaving 17 bases between them. This CDR3 comprises 15 residues. Germline CDR1 reads SGHTA; CDR2 reads FQGNSA. Here the CDR3 reads CASSSRGGFTEKLFF. The DNA of the CDR3 is TGTGCCAGCAGCTCAAGGGGGGGATTCACGGAAAAACTGTTTTTT.

In this sample, this clonotype turned up many times. The chain uses TRBV10-3 and TRBJ2-7, with D hard to call. The V gene lost 4 bases and the J gene lost 6 bases, with 19 bases spanning the gap. The CDR3 spans 15 residues. Germline V CDR1 and CDR2: ENHRY, SYGVKD. CDR3 protein: CAISGSIAATSEQYF. CDR3 DNA sequence: TGTGCCATCAGTGGTTCTATCGCAGCTACATCCGAGCAGTACTTC.

This chain joins TRBV5-1 and TRBJ1-1, with D possibly matching TRBD1 (6 bases). This CDR3 has 16 amino acids. Germline-derived CDR1 and CDR2 are SGHRS and YFSETQ. Trimming stripped 5 bases from V and 1 base from J, with 18 bases between. This chain's CDR3 is CASRPDRSSRNTEAFF. CDR3 in DNA: TGCGCCAGCAGACCCGACAGGAGTAGTAGGAACACTGAAGCTTTCTTT.

This clonotype has ten or more counts. J is TRBJ1-2 and V is TRBV20-1; 7 bases are shared with TRBD1. The V gene's germline CDR1 is DFQATT and CDR2 SNEGSKA (reference sequence). The ends lost 0 bases at V and 6 bases at J; junction bases unmatched: 10. CDR3 length equals 15 residues. The CDR3 DNA reads as TGCAGTGCTAGAGATCGACAGGGCACTCCCAATGGCTACACCTTC. This sequence encodes CSARDRQGTPNGYTF.

Many counts were recorded for this clonotype. V and J are TRBV5-1 and TRBJ2-5; 7 nucleotides align to TRBD1. CDR1 SGHRS and CDR2 YFSETQ come from the germline V gene. The CDR3 covers 13 residues. The trim removed 7 bases at V and 0 bases at J, leaving 3 bases unmatched. The CDR3 loop reads CASGTGDQETQYF. The CDR3 DNA sequence: TGCGCCAGCGGCACAGGGGACCAAGAGACCCAGTACTTC.

The gene calls are TRBV12-3 or TRBV12-4 and TRBJ1-1; weak D call: TRBD1 (5 bases). The CDR3 spans 14 residues. Trimming removed 3 bases at V and 4 bases at J, with 12 bases between. The CDR3 sequence: CASSLGTVSTEAFF. For the CDR3, the DNA is TGTGCCAGCAGTTTGGGGACGGTGAGCACTGAAGCTTTCTTT.

This clonotype was counted many times. The chain carries TRBV7-2 and TRBJ2-1, with D possibly matching TRBD2 (5 bases). There are 14 residues in the CDR3. V lost 0 bases and J 9 bases, leaving 12 bases between the germline ends. Germline lookup yields CDR1 SGHTA and CDR2 FQGNSA. The CDR3: CASSLAPAGGEQFF. The CDR3 coding sequence is TGTGCCAGCAGCTTAGCCCCCGCGGGTGGTGAGCAGTTCTTC.

This clonotype occurred a few times. This chain links TRBV6-5 with TRBJ1-2; D not certain. Germline V gene lookup returns CDR1 MNHEY and CDR2 SVGAGI. CDR3 length: 15 amino acids. V dropped 3 bases and J dropped 3 bases, with 14 bases sitting between them. In DNA form, the CDR3 reads TGTGCCAGCAGTTATTTCGACCAGTATCACTATGGCTACACCTTC. Protein sequence: CASSYFDQYHYGYTF.

Of note for this clonotype: A single base separates this from a much larger clone, so it may be a read error. The chain recombines TRBV10-2 with TRBJ2-5, with D possibly TRBD2 on 6 matching bases. The germline V gene has CDR1 WSHSY and CDR2 SAAADI. This CDR3 is 15 amino acids long. V was clipped by 0 bases and J by 11 bases, with 19 bases between them. The CDR3: CASSESGIARGRQYF. CDR3 DNA: TGCGCCAGCAGTGAGTCGGGAATAGCGCGGGGTCGGCAGTACTTC.

This clonotype was detected many times. The chain recombines TRBV28 with TRBJ2-7, with unresolved D. CDR1 is MDHEN and CDR2 is SYDVKM in the germline V gene. Deletions cut 8 bases from V and 3 bases from J, with 23 bases between. This CDR3 contains 16 residues. Here the CDR3 DNA reads TGTGCCAGCGGCCGGACCGGCTACCCGATGTACTACGAGCAGTACTTC. Its translation: CASGRTGYPMYYEQYF.

This sequence joins TRBV7-9 and TRBJ1-1; D ambiguous. There are 13 residues in the CDR3. Germline V gene lookup returns CDR1 SEHNR and CDR2 FQNEAQ (reference sequence). V gave up 0 bases and J gave up 6 bases, with 8 bases separating them. The CDR3 region is CASSLAQQSEAFF. CDR3 DNA: TGTGCCAGCAGCTTAGCTCAGCAGTCTGAAGCTTTCTTT.

This chain joins TRBV15 and TRBJ2-1, with 7 positions matching TRBD1. V lost 5 bases, J lost 8 bases, and 21 bases stayed unmatched. Per germline, CDR1 LNHNV and CDR2 YYDKDF (reference sequence). The CDR3 sequence is 18 residues long. The CDR3 reads CATSGLNQRTGVCHEQFF. The CDR3 coding sequence is TGTGCCACCAGCGGATTAAACCAGAGGACAGGAGTTTGCCATGAGCAGTTCTTC.